One sample yielded the 17 T cell receptor beta chains listed below, sequenced in a study of CD8+CD57+ T cells in acquired aplastic anemia. Genomic DNA constituted the template upon which TCR beta VDJ and CDR3 profiling was performed. TCRdb re-analysed the reads in MiXCR, keeping a single row per CDR3 protein. Seen here are about 180,000 distinct CDR3 sequences, roughly half observed once, and the top ten hold around 2.7%. The sample comprised sorted CD4+, CD8+, or CD8+CD57+ T cells (not recorded which) from PBMCs. These receptors came from a human donor in good health.

This rearrangement joins TRBV10-2 to TRBJ2-5; D might be TRBD1 (5 bases). The V gene lost 8 bases and the J gene lost 3 bases, with 13 bases spanning the gap. From germline, CDR1 is WSHSY and CDR2 SAAADI. The CDR3 has 13 residues. In DNA form, the CDR3 reads TGCGCCAGCGGGGCTGCCAGGGAAGAGACCCAGTACTTC. Its translation: CASGAAREETQYF.

The table lists this clonotype with many counts. The chain uses TRBV9 and TRBJ2-7, with 7 bases aligning to TRBD1. Germline V gene lookup returns CDR1 SGDLS and CDR2 YYNGEE. There are 15 residues in the CDR3. V was pared by 4 bases and J by 2 bases, with 9 bases of the junction left unmatched. The CDR3, as DNA: TGTGCCAGCAGCTTGAGGGGGACAGTCACCTACGAGCAGTACTTC. It codes for CASSLRGTVTYEQYF.

The chain joins TRBV7-9 to TRBJ1-1, with D uncertain. The CDR3 is made up of 13 amino acids. V dropped 4 bases and J dropped 6 bases, with 12 bases sitting between them. Germline V gene sequence: CDR1 SEHNR, CDR2 FQNEAQ (reference sequence). The CDR3 region is CASSSDHGPEAFF. The CDR3 DNA is TGTGCCAGCAGCTCGGACCATGGCCCTGAAGCTTTCTTT.

This clonotype occurred many times. This chain uses TRBV5-8 with TRBJ1-1, with D possibly TRBD1 on 6 matching bases. CDR1 SGHTS and CDR2 YDEGEE come from the germline V gene. Trimming cost V 5 bases and J 0 bases, with 11 bases left between them. CDR3 length: 14 amino acids. The CDR3 protein is CASRTGVMNTEAFF. The CDR3 nucleotides read TGTGCCAGCAGGACAGGTGTCATGAACACTGAAGCTTTCTTT.

The chain links TRBV2 to TRBJ1-3, with D unresolved. CDR1 is SNHLY and CDR2 is FYNNEI in the germline V gene. This CDR3 comprises 13 residues. Deletions cut 6 bases from V and 0 bases from J, with 6 bases between. In DNA form, the CDR3 reads TGTGCCAGCAGGCTGTGCTCTGGAAACACCATATATTTT. This sequence encodes CASRLCSGNTIYF.

There are many counts of this clonotype. This sequence joins TRBV9 and TRBJ1-2; 7 positions agree with TRBD1. Germline trimming cut 4 bases from V and 2 bases from J; bases unmatched to any gene: 8. This CDR3 spans 15 amino acids. CDR1 is SGDLS, CDR2 YYNGEE, per germline. The CDR3 loop reads CASSLQTGPNYGYTF. Here the CDR3 DNA reads TGTGCCAGCAGCCTACAGACAGGGCCCAACTATGGCTACACCTTC.

Turning to this clonotype: A single base separates this from a much larger clone, so it may be a read error. The chain couples TRBV5-8 to TRBJ1-4; D gene ambiguous. CDR3 length equals 13 residues. CDR1 SGHTS and CDR2 YDEGEE come from the germline V gene. The CDR3 coding sequence is TGTGCCAGCAGCTTGGTAATCCTTGCAGGACCGGTTTTT. Translation gives CASSLVILAGPVF.

The chain carries TRBV25-1 and TRBJ2-4, with a possible D match to TRBD1 (6 bases). The V end lost 0 bases, the J end lost 6 bases, and 9 bases lay between the germline ends. The CDR3 covers 14 residues. Germline loops: CDR1 MGHDK, CDR2 SYGVNS. CDR3: CASSEYRDINIQYF. Here the CDR3 DNA reads TGTGCCAGCAGTGAATACCGGGACATAAACATTCAGTACTTC.

This clonotype was seen at least ten times. The gene calls are TRBV3-1 and TRBJ1-6; D is perhaps TRBD1 (5 bases). CDR3 size: 13 residues. The germline V gene encodes CDR1 LGHDT and CDR2 YNNKEL (reference sequence). V gave up 8 bases and J gave up 2 bases, with 7 bases separating them. The CDR3 bases are TGTGCCAGCCGGGGGACCTATAATTCACCCCTCCACTTT. The encoded protein is CASRGTYNSPLHF.

Only one count was recorded for this clonotype. V and J are TRBV19 and TRBJ2-1, with D possibly being TRBD1 (6 bases). Trimming took 4 bases from V and 7 from J, leaving 11 bases between them. Per the germline V gene, CDR1 is LNHDA and CDR2 is SQIVND (reference sequence). CDR3 length: 13 amino acids. CDR3 DNA: TGTGCCAGTAGTACCTACAGGGTAAATGAGCAGTTCTTC. It yields the protein CASSTYRVNEQFF.

This clonotype has ten or more counts. The chain uses TRBV12-3 or TRBV12-4 and TRBJ2-1; possible D gene TRBD1, 5 bases. The CDR3 covers 14 residues. Trimming removed 7 bases from V and 3 bases from J, with 13 bases in between. In nucleotides, the CDR3 is TGTGCCAGCACCCCTCAGGGCAGCTACAATGAGCAGTTCTTC. Residues: CASTPQGSYNEQFF.

This clonotype was picked up many times. This rearrangement joins TRBV19 to TRBJ2-1; TRBD2 is a possible D gene (6 bases). The V and J ends lost 3 bases and 4 bases respectively, with 7 bases between them. Germline V gene sequence: CDR1 LNHDA, CDR2 SQIVND (reference sequence). The CDR3 is made up of 13 amino acids. The CDR3 protein is CASSIRGYNEQFF. The CDR3 region has the DNA TGTGCCAGTAGTATCCGGGGGTACAATGAGCAGTTCTTC.

This clonotype was seen many times. The chain is built from TRBV7-2 and TRBJ2-7; TRBD1 or TRBD2 may be the D gene (5 bases each). Trimming cost V 1 base and J 0 bases, with 10 bases left between them. Germline lookup yields CDR1 SGHTA and CDR2 FQGNSA. The CDR3 totals 15 residues. This chain's CDR3 is CASSLGGTASYEQYF. CDR3 coding DNA: TGTGCCAGCAGCTTAGGGGGGACCGCCTCCTACGAGCAGTACTTC.

This clonotype showed up many times. The chain couples TRBV5-1 to TRBJ2-3; TRBD2 matches at 8 bases. Germline-derived CDR1 and CDR2 are SGHRS and YFSETQ. Germline trimming cut 0 bases from V and 4 bases from J; bases unmatched to any gene: 4. The CDR3 runs to 15 residues. The CDR3 region has the DNA TGCGCCAGCAGCTTGGTTTCGGGAGGGGCAGATACGCAGTATTTT. This sequence encodes CASSLVSGGADTQYF.

A remark on this clonotype: One base away lies a much larger clone, so this may be a sequencing read error. The chain carries TRBV19 and TRBJ1-1, with a possible D match to TRBD1 (6 bases). The CDR3 runs to 14 residues. Germline V CDR1 and CDR2: LNHDA, SQIVND (reference sequence). CDR3: CASGIGTSGLAAFF. CDR3 bases: TGTGCCAGTGGTATTGGGACATCAGGATTAGCCGCTTTCTTT.

The V gene is TRBV5-1, the J gene TRBJ1-1; the D gene is possibly TRBD1 (5 bases). This CDR3 comprises 14 residues. Germline V gene lookup returns CDR1 SGHRS and CDR2 YFSETQ. V was trimmed by 3 bases and J by 2 bases, leaving 11 bases between them. This CDR3 reads CASSSQGRNTEAFF. CDR3 in DNA: TGCGCCAGCAGCTCGCAGGGCCGTAACACTGAAGCTTTCTTT. Together with reference TRBV5-1 and TRBJ1-1, the CDR3 gives the full variable domain: KAGVTQTPRYLIKTRGQQVTLSCSPISGHRSVSWYQQTPGQGLQFLFEYFSETQRNKGNFPGRFSGRQFSNSRSEMNVSTLELGDSALYLCASSSQGRNTEAFFGQGTRLTVV.

V usage is TRBV9 and J usage is TRBJ1-2; TRBD1 agrees at 9 bases. The CDR3 is 16 residues long. Trimming took 4 bases from V and 2 from J; bases not matched to a gene: 9. Per germline, CDR1 SGDLS and CDR2 YYNGEE. The CDR3 spells CASSSGWDRENYGYTF. CDR3 sequence (DNA): TGTGCCAGCAGCTCTGGATGGGACAGGGAGAACTATGGCTACACCTTC.